These 19 T cell receptor beta chains share one sample of origin, sequenced in a study of T cells in Graves' hyperthyroidism and ophthalmopathy. TCR beta CDR3 regions were amplified from RNA transcripts. HTBI primers were employed in a first-round RT-PCR of the TCR CDR3. Via MiXCR, TCRdb re-called the multiplex PCR reads, giving one row per CDR3 protein. The sample shows hundreds of thousands of distinct CDR3 sequences, about half of them seen only once. The material sequenced was peripheral blood or thyroid tissue (not recorded which). The receptors stem from a woman aged 18 to 35 with Graves' hyperthyroidism.

This clonotype turned up a few times. This chain uses TRBV7-3 with TRBJ2-2; unclear D gene. V lost 5 bases, J lost 5 bases, and 18 bases lay in between. CDR1 is SGHTA, CDR2 FQGTGA, per germline. The CDR3 has 16 amino acids. The CDR3 nucleotides are TGTGCCAGCAGCCAAAGTGCCCCCCGTCGAACCGGGGAGCTGTTTTTT. Translation gives CASSQSAPRRTGELFF.

The CDR3 nucleotides read TGTGCCAGCAGCCGAACAGCGGACCCCTACGAGCAGTACTTC. The encoded protein is CASSRTADPYEQYF. The chain carries TRBV7-9 and TRBJ2-7; possibly TRBD2 for D (5 bases). Germline V gene data show CDR1 as SEHNR and CDR2 as FQNEAQ (reference sequence). This CDR3 spans 14 amino acids. V shed 5 bases and J shed 2 bases, with 13 bases lying between them.

The chain is built from TRBV20-1 and TRBJ1-1, with TRBD1 as a possible D gene (6 bases). Trimming cost V 2 bases and J 0 bases, with 16 bases left between them. This CDR3 is 16 amino acids long. Germline-derived CDR1 and CDR2 are DFQATT and SNEGSKA (reference sequence). CDR3 region: CSARTSTGYLNTEAFF. CDR3 nucleotides: TGCAGTGCTAGAACCTCGACAGGATATTTGAACACTGAAGCTTTCTTT.

The rearrangement joins TRBV20-1 to TRBJ2-5; 8 bases are shared with TRBD2. The CDR3 has 14 amino acids. Germline CDR1 reads DFQATT; CDR2 reads SNEGSKA (reference sequence). Losses at the gene ends were 3 bases for V and 5 bases for J; bases not matched to a gene: 8. Here the CDR3 DNA reads TGCAGTGCTAGCTGGGCGGGCGGGGGGGAGACCCAGTACTTC. Translation: CSASWAGGGETQYF.

The chain couples TRBV2 to TRBJ1-1, with D unclear. The CDR3 runs 14 residues. Trimming removed 4 bases from V and 0 bases from J, with 9 bases in between. Germline loops: CDR1 SNHLY, CDR2 FYNNEI. This chain's CDR3 is CASSGWRLNTEAFF. In DNA, the CDR3 is TGTGCCAGCAGTGGCTGGCGGTTGAACACTGAAGCTTTCTTT.

This clonotype was counted at least ten times. The chain employs TRBV12-3 or TRBV12-4 and TRBJ1-2; D gene uncertain. Trimming removed 2 bases at V and 0 bases at J, with 10 bases between. The CDR3 consists of 15 residues. The CDR3 DNA reads TGTGCCAGCAGTTTACGGCACCCTTCTAACTATGGCTACACCTTC. Its translation: CASSLRHPSNYGYTF.

This chain's CDR3 is CASSVRAGAYEQYF. CDR3 sequence (DNA): TGTGCCAGCAGCGTTAGGGCAGGGGCCTACGAGCAGTACTTC. V usage is TRBV7-9 and J usage is TRBJ2-7, with D possibly TRBD1 on 6 matching bases. The CDR3 totals 14 residues. The germline gives CDR1 SEHNR, CDR2 FQNEAQ (reference sequence). V lost 5 bases and J lost 2, with 13 bases in between.

This clonotype was observed a handful of times. The chain uses TRBV7-9 and TRBJ1-2; possible D gene TRBD1, 5 bases. This CDR3 region has 17 residues. Trimming stripped 5 bases from V and 5 bases from J, with 24 bases between. CDR1 is SEHNR, CDR2 FQNEAQ, per germline (reference sequence). The CDR3 DNA follows: TGTGCCAGCAGCCTGGACACGGGAAGGGTTCTTGATTATGGCTACACCTTC. Translation gives CASSLDTGRVLDYGYTF.

The J gene is TRBJ2-5, the V gene TRBV29-1; 10 bases agree with TRBD2. Germline V gene data show CDR1 as SQVTM and CDR2 as ANQGSEA. The V and J ends lost 8 bases and 1 base, in that order; junction bases with no gene match: 7. This CDR3 contains 14 residues. The CDR3 loop is CSLAGGSAQETQYF. In DNA, the CDR3 is TGCAGCTTAGCGGGGGGTAGCGCCCAAGAGACCCAGTACTTC.

This chain connects TRBV12-5 to TRBJ2-7, with a tentative D call TRBD2 (6 bases). This CDR3 has 14 residues. Germline CDR1 and CDR2: LGHNT and FRNRAP. The V end lost 2 bases, the J end lost 5 bases, and 13 bases lay between the germline ends. CDR3 DNA: TGTGCTAGTGGTTTGTCGGGAGCGGGCCACGAGCAGTACTTC. Translation: CASGLSGAGHEQYF.

The chain carries TRBV24-1 and TRBJ2-3; no firm D call. Germline V CDR1 and CDR2: KGHDR, SFDVKD. V was pared by 4 bases and J by 5 bases, with 15 bases between. This CDR3 has 15 amino acids. Here the CDR3 DNA reads TGTGCCACCAGTGACCCTCGGTTAGTCGAAGATACGCAGTATTTT. Amino acid sequence: CATSDPRLVEDTQYF.

About this clonotype itself: Since the CDR3 does not end with the conserved phenylalanine or tryptophan, this likely comes from a read error. The DNA is omitted, as the CDR3 cannot be located on it reliably, and the CDR3 follows TCRdb's listing. V and J are TRBV24-1 and TRBJ1-1. 8 amino acids form the CDR3, both terminal residues included. Germline CDR1 KGHDR, CDR2 SFDVKD. The CDR3 spells CASSVGLA.

The chain carries TRBV19 and TRBJ2-7; 9 nucleotides match TRBD1. V was clipped by 8 bases and J by 3 bases; unmatched bases: 11. Germline lookup yields CDR1 LNHDA and CDR2 SQIVND (reference sequence). The CDR3 is made up of 15 amino acids. In DNA, the CDR3 is TGTGCCAGTGCGGTCGCCGGGACAGGGAACTACGAGCAGTACTTC. This gives the protein CASAVAGTGNYEQYF.

This rearrangement joins TRBV7-9 to TRBJ1-5; D is unclear. Germline V gene sequence: CDR1 SEHNR, CDR2 FQNEAQ (reference sequence). The CDR3 runs to 16 residues. V was shortened by 8 bases and J by 5 bases, with 22 bases between the two germline ends. The CDR3 is CASPPQRRRTHQPQHF. CDR3 nucleotide sequence: TGTGCCAGCCCACCACAGAGGCGACGGACCCATCAGCCCCAGCATTTT.

This chain connects TRBV9 to TRBJ2-7, with D possibly being TRBD2 (6 bases). This CDR3 region has 16 residues. V shed 2 bases and J shed 3 bases, with 18 bases lying between them. Germline CDR1 is SGDLS and CDR2 is YYNGEE. CDR3 loop: CASSVAGGESRYEQYF. The CDR3 DNA reads as TGTGCCAGCAGCGTCGCCGGGGGAGAGAGTCGCTACGAGCAGTACTTC.

There are a few counts of this clonotype. This chain links TRBV7-2 with TRBJ2-2, with D maybe TRBD2 (5 bases). This CDR3 is 15 amino acids long. The V gene lost 5 bases and the J gene lost 1 base, with 11 bases spanning the gap. Germline V lookup: CDR1 SGHTA, CDR2 FQGNSA. The CDR3 spells CASSVFRGNTGELFF. Here the CDR3 DNA reads TGTGCCAGCAGCGTGTTCCGGGGGAACACCGGGGAGCTGTTTTTT.

The chain employs TRBV2 and TRBJ2-2, with 7 nucleotides matching TRBD1. Looked up from germline, CDR1 is SNHLY and CDR2 is FYNNEI. V shed 4 bases and J 3 bases; nucleotides not matched to a gene: 2. This CDR3 comprises 14 residues. CDR3 DNA sequence: TGTGCCAGCAGTGGACAGGGTTACACCGGGGAGCTGTTTTTT. It is translated as CASSGQGYTGELFF.

Many counts were recorded for this clonotype. V and J are TRBV25-1 and TRBJ1-2, with D uncertain. V was trimmed by 2 bases and J by 8 bases, leaving 6 bases between them. The CDR3 sequence is 11 residues long. Per germline, CDR1 MGHDK and CDR2 SYGVNS. The CDR3 loop is CASSEIEGYTF. The DNA of the CDR3 is TGTGCCAGCAGTGAAATAGAGGGCTACACCTTC.

This chain uses TRBV20-1 with TRBJ1-4; D is unresolved. The CDR3 runs 12 residues. CDR1 DFQATT and CDR2 SNEGSKA come from the germline V gene (reference sequence). Deletions cut 6 bases from V and 4 bases from J, with 9 bases between. In nucleotides, the CDR3 is TGCAGTGCAGGGCAGCTTAATGAAAAACTGTTTTTT. This sequence encodes CSAGQLNEKLFF.